The 18 T cell receptor beta chains listed next were all sequenced from one sample in a study of cytomegalovirus exposure and HLA in healthy donors. PCR used 60 Vbeta primers and 13 Jbeta primers. Profiling relied on immunoSEQ multiplex PCR, and the TCRdb table lists in-frame clones only, not all of them. The data show approximately 130,000 clones, with under 85% seen just once and about 3.4% held by the top ten. Sample: PBMCs. The source of these receptors is a man aged 30 to 45 in good health and CMV-seronegative.

The rearrangement links TRBV14 to TRBJ2-3; perhaps TRBD1 as D (6 bases). The ends were cut back, 1 base at V and 4 bases at J, with 12 bases in the middle. The germline V gene has CDR1 SGHDN and CDR2 FVKESK. The CDR3 sequence is 15 residues long. CDR3 residues: CASSQVQGLPDTQYF. The CDR3 DNA follows: TGTGCCAGCAGCCAAGTTCAGGGGCTCCCAGATACGCAGTATTTT. The full variable domain, in which reference TRBV14 and TRBJ2-3 provide the parts outside the CDR3, is EAGVTQFPSHSVIEKGQTVTLRCDPISGHDNLYWYRRVMGKEIKFLLHFVKESKQDESGMPNNRFLAERTGGTYSTLKVQPAELEDSGVYFCASSQVQGLPDTQYFGPGTRLTVL.

The table lists this clone with a few counts. J is TRBJ1-1 and V is TRBV5-5; D is uncertain. V was clipped by 4 bases and J by 0 bases, with 7 bases between them. Looked up from germline, CDR1 is SGHKS and CDR2 is YYEKEE (reference sequence). The CDR3 is 13 amino acids. This chain's CDR3 is CASSREVNTEAFF. The CDR3 DNA is TGTGCCAGCAGCAGGGAGGTGAACACTGAAGCTTTCTTT.

The V gene is TRBV9, the J gene TRBJ1-5, with TRBD1 as a possible D gene (5 bases). Germline V gene sequence: CDR1 SGDLS, CDR2 YYNGEE. The germline V and J ends were trimmed by 7 bases and 7 bases, with 21 bases remaining between them. There are 15 residues in the CDR3. CDR3 loop: CASSQSGDRLQPQHF. The CDR3 nucleotides are TGTGCCAGCTCCCAGTCGGGGGATCGACTCCAGCCCCAGCATTTT.

This rearrangement joins TRBV7-9 to TRBJ2-1; TRBD2 matches at 8 bases. V shed 5 bases, J shed 9 bases, and the junction held 12 bases outside the gene matches. The germline V gene has CDR1 SEHNR and CDR2 FQNEAQ (reference sequence). The CDR3 loop spans 15 amino acids. In DNA form, the CDR3 reads TGTGCCAGCAGCCCCGGGGGGGAGGAACTCTGTGAGCAGTTCTTC. Its translation is CASSPGGEELCEQFF.

This clone was detected only once. CDR3 residues: CAISVETGGNEQFF. DNA for the CDR3: TGTGCCATCAGTGTCGAGACGGGTGGCAATGAGCAGTTCTTC. V is TRBV10-3 and J is TRBJ2-1, with D uncertain. Germline-derived CDR1 and CDR2 are ENHRY and SYGVKD. The CDR3 length is 14 residues. V gave up 4 bases and J gave up 6 bases, with 13 bases separating them.

There are a few counts of this clone. V gene TRBV19 combines with J gene TRBJ1-1; possible D gene TRBD1, 6 bases. V lost 1 base and J lost 2, with 11 bases in between. There are 15 residues in the CDR3. Germline assignment: CDR1 LNHDA and CDR2 SQIVND (reference sequence). CDR3 DNA: TGTGCCAGTAGTATAGGTCGGGGGGCCAACACTGAAGCTTTCTTT. This sequence encodes CASSIGRGANTEAFF. The full variable domain, its missing parts supplied by reference TRBV19 and TRBJ1-1, is DGGITQSPKYLFRKEGQNVTLSCEQNLNHDAMYWYRQDPGQGLRLIYYSQIVNDFQKGDIAEGYSVSREKKESFPLTVTSAQKNPTAFYLCASSIGRGANTEAFFGQGTRLTVV.

This rearrangement joins TRBV4-3 to TRBJ1-4; a possible D gene is TRBD1 (6 bases). The germline V gene has CDR1 LGHNA and CDR2 YSLEER. The CDR3 extends over 14 amino acids. The V end lost 3 bases, the J end lost 5 bases, and 10 bases lay between the germline ends. CDR3 region: CASSQNRANEKLFF. CDR3 bases: TGCGCCAGCAGCCAGAACAGGGCAAATGAAAAACTGTTTTTT.

This clone was seen only a few times. This chain links TRBV6-1 with TRBJ1-1; 7 bases line up with TRBD1. The CDR3 consists of 12 residues. The germline CDR1 and CDR2 sequences are MNHNS and SASEGT. J gave up 5 bases and V 11 bases, and 8 bases lay outside the gene matches. DNA for the CDR3: TGTGCCCTTGGACAGGTGGGGACTGAAGCTTTCTTT. It yields the protein CALGQVGTEAFF.

V usage is TRBV6-5 and J usage is TRBJ2-1, with 10 bases identical to TRBD2. The germline V gene encodes CDR1 MNHEY and CDR2 SVGAGI. The trim removed 0 bases at V and 5 bases at J, leaving 4 bases unmatched. The CDR3 spans 16 residues. CDR3 sequence reads: CASSYSSGGANNEQFF. The CDR3 DNA reads as TGTGCCAGCAGTTACTCGAGCGGGGGGGCCAACAATGAGCAGTTCTTC.

V is TRBV30 and J is TRBJ2-7; TRBD1 matches at 8 bases. In germline, CDR1 is GTSNPN, CDR2 SVGIG (reference sequence). The CDR3 is 14 amino acids. The J segment lost 3 bases and the V segment lost 0 bases, leaving 4 bases of the junction unmatched. The CDR3 bases are TGTGCCTGGAGTGTATCAGGGGGCGACTACGAGCAGTACTTC. The encoded protein is CAWSVSGGDYEQYF.

This clone was seen more than once but under ten times. The genes are TRBV7-3 and TRBJ2-2; TRBD2 might be the D (5 bases). The CDR3 covers 13 residues. Trimming took off 2 bases at V and 7 bases at J, with 8 bases between the two ends. Germline CDR1 and CDR2: SGHTA and FQGTGA. The chain's CDR3 is CASSLEGGGELFF. The CDR3 nucleotides are TGTGCCAGCAGCTTAGAGGGTGGCGGGGAGCTGTTTTTT.

V gene TRBV4-1 combines with J gene TRBJ2-7; 7 nucleotides align to TRBD2. This CDR3 spans 16 amino acids. The V segment lost 4 bases and the J segment 0 bases; nucleotides outside the gene matches: 9. Per the germline V gene, CDR1 is MGHRA and CDR2 is YSYEKL. This chain's CDR3 is CASSLEQRGSSYEQYF. The CDR3 nucleotides read TGCGCCAGCAGCCTCGAACAGCGGGGAAGCTCCTACGAGCAGTACTTC.

V and J are TRBV6-5 and TRBJ2-2; D perhaps matches TRBD2 (5 bases). With 3 bases removed from V and 2 bases from J, the gap between germline ends came to 10 bases. Germline V lookup: CDR1 MNHEY, CDR2 SVGAGI. The CDR3 consists of 15 residues. The CDR3 region is CASSYTSGNTGELFF. The DNA for the CDR3 is TGTGCCAGCAGTTATACTTCGGGAAACACCGGGGAGCTGTTTTTT.

V is TRBV30 and J is TRBJ2-7; 9 nucleotides line up with TRBD2. Trimming took 0 bases from V and 2 from J; bases not matched to a gene: 8. The CDR3 has 16 amino acids. Germline V CDR1 and CDR2: GTSNPN, SVGIG (reference sequence). The CDR3 bases are TGTGCCTGGAGTGTTCTCTGGCGGGGGGGCCCCTACGAGCAGTACTTC. Amino acids: CAWSVLWRGGPYEQYF.

This clone occurred a few times. The chain carries TRBV27 and TRBJ1-1; TRBD1 matches at 7 bases. Germline V lookup: CDR1 MNHEY, CDR2 SMNVEV (reference sequence). CDR3 size: 12 residues. The V and J ends lost 8 bases and 4 bases, in that order; junction bases with no gene match: 4. CDR3 DNA sequence: TGTGCCAGCGCCCGACAGGGCACTGAAGCTTTCTTT. Translated, it gives CASARQGTEAFF.

This clone has just a few counts. The chain recombines TRBV7-9 with TRBJ1-1; 7 bases line up with TRBD1. The germline gives CDR1 SEHNR, CDR2 FQNEAQ (reference sequence). The CDR3 length is 13 residues. The ends lost 2 bases at V and 4 bases at J; junction bases unmatched: 1. CDR3 protein: CASSLRGPTEAFF. In DNA, the CDR3 is TGTGCCAGCAGCTTAAGGGGGCCCACTGAAGCTTTCTTT. Full variable domain (outside the CDR3, taken from reference TRBV7-9 and TRBJ1-1): DTGVSQNPRHKITKRGQNVTFRCDPISEHNRLYWYRQTLGQGPEFLTYFQNEAQLEKSRLLSDRFSAERPKGSFSTLEIQRTEQGDSAMYLCASSLRGPTEAFFGQGTRLTVV.

This clone was seen just once. This chain uses TRBV5-1 with TRBJ1-1, with 7 nucleotides matching TRBD1. The V segment lost 3 bases and the J segment 1 base; nucleotides outside the gene matches: 9. Germline CDR1 is SGHRS and CDR2 is YFSETQ. The CDR3 spans 16 residues. Here the CDR3 DNA reads TGCGCCAGCAGCTCTGGACAGGCCCGGCAGAACACTGAAGCTTTCTTT. Translating gives CASSSGQARQNTEAFF.

This clone was seen a few times. The chain has TRBV6-5 and TRBJ2-2; D is unresolved. There are 11 residues in the CDR3. V lost 6 bases and J 9 bases, leaving 8 bases between the germline ends. CDR1 and CDR2 (germline): MNHEY, SVGAGI. This chain's CDR3 is CASRHYRELFF. CDR3 nucleotide sequence: TGTGCCAGCAGACACTACCGGGAGCTGTTTTTT.